The present entry profiles one T cell receptor beta chain with its context. Random hexamers were used to reverse transcribe an amount of about 0.5 to 1 ug RNA. TCRdb re-called the immunoSEQ multiplex PCR reads through MiXCR, storing one row per CDR3 protein. The data show 95,000 to 150,000 distinct CDR3 sequences, around 94% seen once. The data were obtained in a study of CD8 T cells in Susac syndrome. V lost 10 bases and J lost 10; bases outside the gene matches: 4. This CDR3 spans 12 amino acids. Germline CDR1 ENHRY, CDR2 SYGVKD. V gene TRBV10-3 combines with J gene TRBJ1-6; 10 bases map to TRBD1. Sequencing input: CD8+ T cells from PBMCs. This clonotype was sampled from a human donor with Susac syndrome. CDR3 DNA sequence: TGTGCCACCGGGACAGGGGACTCACCCCTCCACTTT. This sequence encodes CATGTGDSPLHF.